This TCR beta chain was profiled in a study of CD8+ T cells in alopecia areata. Study-wide context: The drug, oral tofacitinib, was given to treated patients at 5 to 10 mg twice daily.

RNA extraction was followed by reverse transcription into cDNA, which acted as the sequencing template. Profiling relied on immunoSEQ multiplex PCR, and the TCRdb table lists in-frame clones only, not all of them. This table holds roughly 200,000 clones, around 60% found once. Looked up from germline, CDR1 is MGHRA and CDR2 is YSYEKL. V dropped 0 bases and J dropped 6 bases, with 14 bases sitting between them. The CDR3 is 15 residues long. This sample's treatment: oral pan-JAK inhibitor, 5-10 mg twice daily. The specimen was CD8+ T cells sorted from blood, collected at week 24, from a patient treated with tofacitinib. The TCR was taken from a human donor with alopecia areata. The V call is TRBV4-1, the J call TRBJ2-5; D possibly corresponds to TRBD1 (5 bases). CDR3 protein: CASSQDIGVRQTQYF. CDR3 DNA sequence: TGCGCCAGCAGCCAAGATATAGGGGTGCGGCAGACCCAGTACTTC.